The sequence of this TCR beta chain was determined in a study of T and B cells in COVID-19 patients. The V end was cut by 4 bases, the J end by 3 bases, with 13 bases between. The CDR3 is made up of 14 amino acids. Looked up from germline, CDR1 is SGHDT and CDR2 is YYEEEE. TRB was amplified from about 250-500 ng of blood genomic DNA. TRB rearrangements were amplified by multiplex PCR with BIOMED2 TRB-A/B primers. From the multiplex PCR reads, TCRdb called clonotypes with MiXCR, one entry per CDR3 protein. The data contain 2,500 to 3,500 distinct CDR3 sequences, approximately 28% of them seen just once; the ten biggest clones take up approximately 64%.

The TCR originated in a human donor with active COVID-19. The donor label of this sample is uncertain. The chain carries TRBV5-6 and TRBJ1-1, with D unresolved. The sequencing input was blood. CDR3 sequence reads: CASSPGPRDTEAFF. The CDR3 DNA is TGTGCCAGCAGCCCTGGACCGAGGGACACTGAAGCTTTCTTT.